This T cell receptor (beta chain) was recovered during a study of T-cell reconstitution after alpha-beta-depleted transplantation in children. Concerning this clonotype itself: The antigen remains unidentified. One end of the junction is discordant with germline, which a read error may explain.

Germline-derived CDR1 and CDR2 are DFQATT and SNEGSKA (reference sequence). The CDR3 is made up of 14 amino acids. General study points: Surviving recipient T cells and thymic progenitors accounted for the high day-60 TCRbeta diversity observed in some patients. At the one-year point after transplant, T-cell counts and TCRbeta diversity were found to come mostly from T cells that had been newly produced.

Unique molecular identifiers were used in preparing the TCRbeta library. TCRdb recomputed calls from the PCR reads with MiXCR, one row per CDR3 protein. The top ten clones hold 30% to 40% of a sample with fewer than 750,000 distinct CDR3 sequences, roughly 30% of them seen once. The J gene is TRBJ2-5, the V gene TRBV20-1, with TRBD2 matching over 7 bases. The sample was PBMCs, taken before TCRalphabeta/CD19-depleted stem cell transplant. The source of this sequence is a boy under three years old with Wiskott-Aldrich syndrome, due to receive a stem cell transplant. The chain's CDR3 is CSSSGESYQETQYF. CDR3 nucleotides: TGCAGTTCTAGCGGAGAATCGTACCAAGAGACCCAGTACTTC.